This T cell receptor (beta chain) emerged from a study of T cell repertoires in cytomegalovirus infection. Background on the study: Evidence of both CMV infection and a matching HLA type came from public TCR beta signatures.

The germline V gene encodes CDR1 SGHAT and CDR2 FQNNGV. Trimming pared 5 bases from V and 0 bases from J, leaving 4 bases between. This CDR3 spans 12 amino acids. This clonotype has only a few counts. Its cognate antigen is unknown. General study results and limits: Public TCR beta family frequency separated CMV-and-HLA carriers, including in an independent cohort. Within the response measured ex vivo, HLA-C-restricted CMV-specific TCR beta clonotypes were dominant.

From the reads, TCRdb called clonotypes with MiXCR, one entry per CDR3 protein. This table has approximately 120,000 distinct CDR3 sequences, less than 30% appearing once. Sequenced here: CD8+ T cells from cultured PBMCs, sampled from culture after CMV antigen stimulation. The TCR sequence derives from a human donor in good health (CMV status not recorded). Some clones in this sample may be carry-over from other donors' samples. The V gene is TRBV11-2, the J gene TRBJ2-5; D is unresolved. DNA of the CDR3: TGTGCCAGCAGCCTATACCAAGAGACCCAGTACTTC. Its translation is CASSLYQETQYF.